These 9 T cell receptor beta chains originate from one sample sequenced in a study of blood T cells in healthy people across ages. Primed by a sample-barcoded 5' primer and a J-beta primer mix, a second PCR proceeded for roughly 6 to 12 cycles. One entry per CDR3 protein results from TCRdb running MiXCR on the 5' RACE reads. This table has about 1.5 million distinct CDR3 sequences, around 39% appearing once. Material for sequencing was blood. The receptors here all came from a woman aged 18-30 years in good health.

This clonotype showed up just a few times. The chain is built from TRBV28 and TRBJ2-3; D unresolved. Germline lookup yields CDR1 MDHEN and CDR2 SYDVKM. This CDR3 spans 14 amino acids. V lost 2 bases and J 4 bases, leaving 10 bases between the germline ends. The CDR3 region has the DNA TGTGCCAGCAGTTTAATCGCCCCCGCAGATACGCAGTATTTT. Amino acids: CASSLIAPADTQYF.

The CDR3: CASSPVGRGSYNEQYF. CDR3 nucleotide sequence: TGTGCCAGCAGCCCCGTGGGGCGGGGCTCCTACAATGAGCAGTACTTC. This chain connects TRBV3-1 to TRBJ2-1, with D perhaps TRBD2 (6 bases). The J call could be wrong; TRBJ2-7 is a better fit for the DNA end. This CDR3 has 16 residues. Looked up from germline, CDR1 is LGHDT and CDR2 is YNNKEL (reference sequence).

V is TRBV29-1 and J is TRBJ1-2; D perhaps matches TRBD1 (6 bases). This CDR3 comprises 12 residues. CDR1 and CDR2 from the germline V gene are SQVTM and ANQGSEA. V gave up 5 bases and J gave up 4 bases, with 11 bases separating them. The CDR3 DNA reads TGCAGCGTTAACAGGGCTAGCTATGGCTACACCTTC. Protein: CSVNRASYGYTF.

J is TRBJ1-2 and V is TRBV12-3 or TRBV12-4, with D perhaps matching TRBD1 (5 bases). The CDR3 is made up of 13 amino acids. With 6 bases removed from V and 8 bases from J, the gap between germline ends came to 16 bases. Written as DNA, the CDR3 is TGTGCCAGCAGCCAAGGGACCGCCTCCGGCTACACCTTC. The encoded protein is CASSQGTASGYTF.

There are many counts of this clonotype. The J gene is TRBJ1-2, the V gene TRBV20-1; 7 bases map to TRBD1. The CDR3 sequence is 15 residues long. The germline gives CDR1 DFQATT, CDR2 SNEGSKA (reference sequence). V shed 0 bases, J shed 3 bases, and the junction held 7 bases outside the gene matches. CDR3 sequence: CSARETNQGDYGYTF. The CDR3, as DNA: TGCAGTGCTAGAGAAACTAACCAGGGGGACTATGGCTACACCTTC.

V is TRBV10-3 and J is TRBJ2-1; TRBD2 matches 7 bases. The DNA matches TRBJ2-7 better at its end, which makes the J call doubtful. The CDR3 extends over 15 amino acids. Germline V gene data show CDR1 as ENHRY and CDR2 as SYGVKD. The CDR3 protein is CAISEARESYNEQYF. For the CDR3, the DNA is TGTGCCATCAGTGAGGCGCGGGAGTCCTACAATGAGCAGTACTTC.

This chain links TRBV6-5 with TRBJ2-4, with TRBD1 matching over 8 bases. Germline CDR1 and CDR2: MNHEY and SVGAGI. V shed 5 bases, J shed 13 bases, and the junction held 10 bases outside the gene matches. The CDR3 spans 13 residues. DNA for the CDR3: TGTGCCAGCAGTAAACAGGGGGTGAGTGAGCAGTACTTC. It codes for CASSKQGVSEQYF.

The J gene is TRBJ2-6, the V gene TRBV5-1; 8 bases line up with TRBD1. Germline-derived CDR1 and CDR2 are SGHRS and YFSETQ. V was pared by 3 bases and J by 1 base, with 6 bases of the junction left unmatched. The CDR3 has 17 residues. The CDR3 DNA is TGCGCCAGCAGCTCTCAGGGGGCCCGTTCTGGGGCCAACGTCCTGACTTTC. Amino acids: CASSSQGARSGANVLTF.

A word on this clonotype: Compared with germline, one end of the junction differs, possibly owing to a read error. The chain joins TRBV9 to TRBJ2-7, with 13 bases aligning to TRBD2. Germline V CDR1 and CDR2: SGDLS, YYNGEE. CDR3 length: 15 residues. The DNA for the CDR3 is TGTCCCAGCAACGGACTAGCGGGGGATCGGTACGAGCAGTACTTC. Translated: CPSNGLAGDRYEQYF.